These 11 T cell receptor beta chains were all obtained from the same sample, sequenced in a study of beta chain features in type 1 diabetes. General study results and limits: Type 1 diabetes patients had TCRB CDR3s that were shorter (moderately but significantly so) in all four CD4+ subsets.

Their cognate antigens are unknown. Expressed TCRB transcripts were sequenced because the entire RNA isolate underwent reverse transcription. Method: immunoSEQ multiplex PCR; TCRdb's copy keeps in-frame clones and lacks some. The sample records a few hundred thousand clones, around a tenth being singletons. The specimen was central memory CD4+ T cells from blood. These receptors originate from a man aged 25-40 years with type 1 diabetes.

The rearrangement uses TRBV11-3 and TRBJ2-1; 8 positions agree with TRBD2. The J segment lost 8 bases and the V segment lost 3 bases, leaving 6 bases of the junction unmatched. The CDR3 spans 14 residues. Germline CDR1 is SGHNT and CDR2 is YENEEA. CDR3: CASSFAGTRDEQFF. CDR3 sequence (DNA): TGTGCCAGCAGCTTTGCCGGGACTAGAGATGAGCAGTTCTTC.

This clone came up many times. This chain uses TRBV28 with TRBJ1-2; D remains ambiguous. The germline V gene encodes CDR1 MDHEN and CDR2 SYDVKM. The CDR3 is made up of 11 amino acids. V dropped 10 bases and J dropped 8 bases, with 14 bases sitting between them. CDR3 DNA sequence: TGTGCCATCAGAGCCATCCGGGGCTACACCTTC. Translated, it gives CAIRAIRGYTF.

V is TRBV5-6 and J is TRBJ2-5; a possible D gene is TRBD2 (6 bases). Per germline, CDR1 SGHDT and CDR2 YYEEEE. The CDR3 is made up of 13 amino acids. The V end was cut by 2 bases, the J end by 5 bases, with 10 bases between. The CDR3 here is CASSLWGVETQYF. Written as DNA, the CDR3 is TGTGCCAGCAGCTTATGGGGGGTGGAGACCCAGTACTTC. The whole variable domain, remainder taken from reference TRBV5-6 and TRBJ2-5, is DAGVTQSPTHLIKTRGQQVTLRCSPKSGHDTVSWYQQALGQGPQFIFQYYEEEERQRGNFPDRFSGHQFPNYSSELNVNALLLGDSALYLCASSLWGVETQYFGPGTRLLVL.

The sample holds many counts of this clone. The rearrangement links TRBV7-6 to TRBJ1-4, with D possibly matching TRBD1 (5 bases). Between the trimmed V and J ends, which lost 0 bases and 0 bases, there was a span of 11 bases. This CDR3 has 17 residues. CDR1 and CDR2 from the germline V gene are SGHVS and FNYEAQ. CDR3 nucleotide sequence: TGTGCCAGCAGCTTAGCGTCAGGGATTACAACTAATGAAAAACTGTTTTTT. This codes for CASSLASGITTNEKLFF.

V is TRBV28 and J is TRBJ2-7, with 8 nucleotides matching TRBD2. Germline CDR1 is MDHEN and CDR2 is SYDVKM. The J segment lost 2 bases and the V segment lost 6 bases, leaving 6 bases of the junction unmatched. The CDR3 contains 14 residues. In DNA form, the CDR3 reads TGTGCCAGCAGAGCGGGAGACCGGGCCTACGAGCAGTACTTC. Translated, it gives CASRAGDRAYEQYF. The whole variable domain, remainder taken from reference TRBV28 and TRBJ2-7, is DVKVTQSSRYLVKRTGEKVFLECVQDMDHENMFWYRQDPGLGLRLIYFSYDVKMKEKGDIPEGYSVSREKKERFSLILESASTNQTSMYLCASRAGDRAYEQYFGPGTRLTVT.

This clone occurred a few times. The J gene is TRBJ2-1, the V gene TRBV6-1; 9 bases align to TRBD1. CDR1 and CDR2 (germline): MNHNS, SASEGT. The ends lost 8 bases at V and 0 bases at J; junction bases unmatched: 5. The CDR3 is 15 amino acids. CDR3 residues: CASGRDRDSYNEQFF. As DNA, the CDR3 is TGTGCCAGCGGCCGGGACAGGGACTCCTACAATGAGCAGTTCTTC.

The rearrangement joins TRBV7-2 to TRBJ2-2, with D possibly matching TRBD1 (5 bases). CDR3 length: 14 residues. V lost 5 bases and J 4 bases, leaving 11 bases between the germline ends. Looked up from germline, CDR1 is SGHTA and CDR2 is FQGNSA. The CDR3 here is CASSPREITGELFF. The CDR3 nucleotides read TGTGCCAGCAGCCCCAGGGAAATCACCGGGGAGCTGTTTTTT.

This clone has just a few counts. The rearrangement links TRBV30 to TRBJ2-7; D is undetermined. The germline V gene has CDR1 GTSNPN and CDR2 SVGIG (reference sequence). V lost 0 bases and J 10 bases, leaving 10 bases between the germline ends. This CDR3 is 11 amino acids long. The CDR3 loop is CAWSVSFGQYF. The CDR3 DNA follows: TGTGCCTGGAGTGTATCGTTTGGACAGTACTTC.

The chain couples TRBV27 to TRBJ2-3, with 8 bases aligning to TRBD2. Losses at the gene ends were 3 bases for V and 3 bases for J; bases not matched to a gene: 8. Germline CDR1 and CDR2: MNHEY and SMNVEV (reference sequence). CDR3 length equals 16 residues. The CDR3 DNA reads TGTGCCAGCAGTTTCTTTCCGGGAGGGCATACAGATACGCAGTATTTT. It translates to CASSFFPGGHTDTQYF.

This clone has just a few counts. The chain couples TRBV7-3 to TRBJ2-1; D unresolved. The V end was cut by 8 bases, the J end by 6 bases, with 14 bases between. Germline V gene lookup returns CDR1 SGHTA and CDR2 FQGTGA. CDR3 length: 13 amino acids. The chain's CDR3 is CASPPAFPNEQFF. DNA of the CDR3: TGTGCCAGCCCCCCGGCATTTCCCAATGAGCAGTTCTTC.

There are a few counts of this clone. The chain is built from TRBV7-9 and TRBJ2-7; 9 nucleotides line up with TRBD2. Germline CDR1 reads SEHNR; CDR2 reads FQNEAQ (reference sequence). The CDR3 sequence is 14 residues long. V lost 5 bases, J lost 5 bases, and 7 bases stayed unmatched. The CDR3 here is CASSPGLASHEQYF. In DNA, the CDR3 is TGTGCCAGCAGCCCAGGACTAGCGTCCCACGAGCAGTACTTC.